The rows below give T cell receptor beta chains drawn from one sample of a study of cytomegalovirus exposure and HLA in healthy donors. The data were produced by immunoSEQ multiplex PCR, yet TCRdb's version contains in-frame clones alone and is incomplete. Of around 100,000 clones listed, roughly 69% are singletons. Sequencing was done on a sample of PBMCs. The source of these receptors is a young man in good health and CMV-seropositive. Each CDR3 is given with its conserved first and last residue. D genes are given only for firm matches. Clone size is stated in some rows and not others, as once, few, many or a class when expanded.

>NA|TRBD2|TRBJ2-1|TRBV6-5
TGTGCCAGCAGCGAACTAGCGGGGGGGCCGGATGAGCAGTTCTTC
CASSELAGGPDEQFF
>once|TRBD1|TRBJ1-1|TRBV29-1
TGCAGCGTTCGCGGACAGGGAGCAGTTGAAGCTTTCTTT
CSVRGQGAVEAFF
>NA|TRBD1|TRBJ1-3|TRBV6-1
TGTGCCAGCAGTGGGCAGACAGGGACCATCTCTGGAAACACCATATATTTT
CASSGQTGTISGNTIYF
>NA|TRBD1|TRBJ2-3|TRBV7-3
TGTGCCAGCAGCTTAATAGGGGGCGGCACAGATACGCAGTATTTT
CASSLIGGGTDTQYF
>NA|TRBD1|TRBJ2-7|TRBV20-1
TGCAGTGCCACAGGGGTCCACGAGCAGTACTTC
CSATGVHEQYF
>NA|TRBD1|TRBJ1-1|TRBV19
TGTGCCAGTAGTCAACAGGGGGCGAGCACTGAAGCTTTCTTT
CASSQQGASTEAFF
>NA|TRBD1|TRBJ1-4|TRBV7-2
TGTGCCAGCAGCCTGGGACAGCTCGCAACTAATGAAAAACTGTTTTTT
CASSLGQLATNEKLFF
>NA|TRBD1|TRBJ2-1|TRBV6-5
TGTGCCAGCAGCCGAGACAGGGGGCGGGAGCAGTTCTTC
CASSRDRGREQFF
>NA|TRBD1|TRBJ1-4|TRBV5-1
TGCGCCAGCAGGGACCAGACAGGGGCCGGTGAAAAACTGTTTTTT
CASRDQTGAGEKLFF
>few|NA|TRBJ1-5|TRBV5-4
TGTGCCAGCAGCTTGAGAGGGAGTGGCCAGCCCCAGCATTTT
CASSLRGSGQPQHF
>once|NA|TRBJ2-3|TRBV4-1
TGCGCCAGCTCGGGGGACACAGATACGCAGTATTTT
CASSGDTDTQYF
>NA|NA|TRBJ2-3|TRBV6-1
TGTGCCAGCAGTGAACCAAGACTCGTCGATACGCAGTATTTT
CASSEPRLVDTQYF
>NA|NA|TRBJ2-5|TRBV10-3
TGTGCCATCAGTGACCCATCGGGGGGCGTTGGGACCCAGTACTTC
CAISDPSGGVGTQYF
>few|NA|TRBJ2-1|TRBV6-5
TGTGCCAGCAGTTATTCGGGGTACAATGAGCAGTTCTTC
CASSYSGYNEQFF
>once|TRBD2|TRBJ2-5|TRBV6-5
TGTGCCAGCAGCCAGGCGGGGGGTTTAGAGACCCAGTACTTC
CASSQAGGLETQYF
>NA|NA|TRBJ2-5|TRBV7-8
TGTGCCAGCAGCTCAACCAGGACAGGGAGGGACCAAGAGACCCAGTACTTC
CASSSTRTGRDQETQYF
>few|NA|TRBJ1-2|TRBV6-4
TGTGCCAGCAGTCCCGGGGCGGGGTACCCTAGAGGCTACACCTTC
CASSPGAGYPRGYTF
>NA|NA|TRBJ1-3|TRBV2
TGTGCCAGCAACCCAAGCGGGTCCGGGGACACCATATATTTT
CASNPSGSGDTIYF
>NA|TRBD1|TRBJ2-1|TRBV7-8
TGTGCCAGCAGCCTATGGACAGGGGATTACAATGAGCAGTTCTTC
CASSLWTGDYNEQFF
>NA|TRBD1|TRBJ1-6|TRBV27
TGTGCCAGCAGACTTGGGACAGGGGGGGATTCACCCCTCCACTTT
CASRLGTGGDSPLHF
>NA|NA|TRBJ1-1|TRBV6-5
TGTGCCAGCATCCTGGGAGGAAATGAAGCTTTCTTT
CASILGGNEAFF
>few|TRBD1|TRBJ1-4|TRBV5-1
TGCGCCAGCAGCCCGCCGGCGGGGACAGGGTTCGAAAAACTGTTTTTT
CASSPPAGTGFEKLFF
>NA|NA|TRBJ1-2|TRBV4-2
TGTGCCAGCAGATCGGAGACAGGTATCCCTCTAGGGGGCTACACCTTC
CASRSETGIPLGGYTF
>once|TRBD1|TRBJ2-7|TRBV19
TGTGCCAGTGAAGACAGGGGAATTAATAGTAAGCAGTACTTC
CASEDRGINSKQYF
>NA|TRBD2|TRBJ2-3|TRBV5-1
TGCGCCAGCACCGGGACTAGCCCAGATACGCAGTATTTT
CASTGTSPDTQYF
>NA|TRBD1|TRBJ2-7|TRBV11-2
TGTGCCAGCAGCCGCCGGGACAGGGGACACGAAGAGCAGTACTTC
CASSRRDRGHEEQYF